What follows are 22 T cell receptor beta chains derived from one specimen sequenced in a study of monozygotic twins with inflammatory bowel disease. No DNA is given; TCRdb re-called the 5' RACE reads and lists each CDR3 protein once. This repertoire includes 200,000 to 250,000 distinct CDR3 sequences. The source material was blood. The source of these receptors is a human donor with ulcerative colitis or Crohn's disease, or a healthy co-twin of an affected twin (not recorded which).

The V gene is TRBV20-1, the J gene TRBJ2-4; without DNA, the TCRdb call of TRBD2 cannot be checked. Germline V gene lookup returns CDR1 DFQATT and CDR2 SNEGSKA (reference sequence). The CDR3 has 11 amino acids. The CDR3 protein is CSVPLGDIQYF.

This chain uses TRBV6-2 or TRBV6-3 with TRBJ2-1. Germline V lookup: CDR1 MNHEY, CDR2 SVGEGT. The CDR3 extends over 17 amino acids. CDR3 sequence reads: CASSTDSIRTSYNEQFF.

The chain carries TRBV13 and TRBJ1-4; the TCRdb D gene call, TRBD1, has no DNA to confirm it. Germline V gene lookup returns CDR1 PRHDT and CDR2 FYEKMQ (reference sequence). This CDR3 is 16 amino acids long. CDR3 amino acids: CASSRGDRGFNEKLFF.

The chain has TRBV20-1 and TRBJ2-7; TCRdb names TRBD2, which stays unverified in the absence of DNA. Germline-derived CDR1 and CDR2 are DFQATT and SNEGSKA (reference sequence). The CDR3 runs 16 residues. This CDR3 is CSASGLAGVNMDEQYF.

V and J are TRBV5-1 and TRBJ2-2; the TRBD1 assignment by TCRdb is unverifiable without DNA. Germline loops: CDR1 SGHRS, CDR2 YFSETQ. The CDR3 sequence is 15 residues long. CDR3 sequence: CASSGTGGYTGELFF.

This chain uses TRBV15 with TRBJ2-1. The CDR3 runs to 15 residues. Germline CDR1 and CDR2: LNHNV and YYDKDF (reference sequence). Here the CDR3 reads CATSRVGSAYNEQFF.

The chain carries TRBV20-1 and TRBJ1-1; TCRdb's D call of TRBD1 is untestable without DNA. CDR3 length equals 13 residues. Germline V CDR1 and CDR2: DFQATT, SNEGSKA (reference sequence). CDR3 loop: CSASPGGNTEAFF.

This rearrangement joins TRBV27 to TRBJ1-5. This CDR3 contains 13 residues. Per the germline V gene, CDR1 is MNHEY and CDR2 is SMNVEV (reference sequence). This chain's CDR3 is CASSLASHQPQHF.

The rearrangement joins TRBV20-1 to TRBJ2-1. This CDR3 is built from 11 residues. Germline CDR1 DFQATT, CDR2 SNEGSKA (reference sequence). This CDR3 is CSASRSNEQFF.

The chain recombines TRBV25-1 with TRBJ1-1. The CDR3 runs 12 residues. Germline lookup yields CDR1 MGHDK and CDR2 SYGVNS. The CDR3: CASRMMDTEAFF.

This sequence joins TRBV20-1 and TRBJ2-5; there is no DNA to check the TCRdb D call of TRBD2. There are 15 residues in the CDR3. The germline gives CDR1 DFQATT, CDR2 SNEGSKA (reference sequence). This CDR3 is CSAGQTSGAGETQYF.

The V gene is TRBV27, the J gene TRBJ1-4; no DNA is available, so the TRBD1 call from TCRdb remains unchecked. There are 15 residues in the CDR3. Germline CDR1 MNHEY, CDR2 SMNVEV (reference sequence). CDR3 sequence reads: CASSFYGTGVEKLFF. Using reference TRBV27 and TRBJ1-4 for the parts outside the CDR3, the full variable domain is EAQVTQNPRYLITVTGKKLTVTCSQNMNHEYMSWYRQDPGLGLRQIYYSMNVEVTDKGDVPEGYKVSRKEKRNFPLILESPSPNQTSLYFCASSFYGTGVEKLFFGSGTQLSVL.

This chain links TRBV18 with TRBJ1-1; no DNA is available, so the TRBD1 call from TCRdb remains unchecked. In germline, CDR1 is KGHSH, CDR2 LQKENI. CDR3 size: 16 residues. CDR3 residues: CASSPSQGAANTEAFF.

This rearrangement joins TRBV20-1 to TRBJ2-3; checking the TCRdb D call of TRBD2 is not possible without DNA. This CDR3 has 15 amino acids. Looked up from germline, CDR1 is DFQATT and CDR2 is SNEGSKA (reference sequence). The CDR3 loop is CSAPRGGPSTDTQYF.

V gene TRBV19 combines with J gene TRBJ2-1; TCRdb's D call, TRBD2, is unchecked because there is no DNA. Germline CDR1 reads LNHDA; CDR2 reads SQIVND (reference sequence). The CDR3 contains 13 residues. The CDR3 region is CASKVAGSLEQFF.

The chain couples TRBV20-1 to TRBJ2-3; TCRdb picks TRBD1, but there is no DNA to check that call. Per the germline V gene, CDR1 is DFQATT and CDR2 is SNEGSKA (reference sequence). CDR3 length equals 15 residues. The CDR3 sequence is CSARDGAGDADTQYF.

The chain is built from TRBV6-6 and TRBJ1-1. The germline gives CDR1 MNHNY, CDR2 SVGAGI (reference sequence). This CDR3 has 14 amino acids. The chain's CDR3 is CASSKDGEYTEAFF.

This sequence joins TRBV7-2 and TRBJ2-1; TCRdb's D call, TRBD1, is unchecked because there is no DNA. CDR1 is SGHTA, CDR2 FQGNSA, per germline. The CDR3 runs to 16 residues. The CDR3 loop is CASSLAQGKGYNEQFF.

V gene TRBV29-1 combines with J gene TRBJ2-6. CDR1 SQVTM and CDR2 ANQGSEA come from the germline V gene. The CDR3 is 12 residues long. The CDR3 loop is CSVEVGANVLTF. The full variable domain, with the rest looked up from reference TRBV29-1 and TRBJ2-6, is SAVISQKPSRDICQRGTSLTIQCQVDSQVTMMFWYRQQPGQSLTLIATANQGSEATYESGFVIDKFPISRPNLTFSTLTVSNMSPEDSSIYLCSVEVGANVLTFGAGSRLTVL.

The CDR3 reads CASRHRSWPYGYTF. V and J are TRBV27 and TRBJ1-2. Germline-derived CDR1 and CDR2 are MNHEY and SMNVEV (reference sequence). The CDR3 covers 14 residues.

The V gene is TRBV6-1, the J gene TRBJ2-7; TCRdb's D call of TRBD1 is untestable without DNA. CDR3 length: 15 residues. CDR1 is MNHNS and CDR2 is SASEGT in the germline V gene. CDR3 protein: CASRRLGEPTYEQYF.

V and J are TRBV7-9 and TRBJ2-1. Germline V gene lookup returns CDR1 SEHNR and CDR2 FQNEAQ (reference sequence). The CDR3 length is 15 residues. Here the CDR3 reads CASSLVVGLDYEQFF.